This passage covers 10 T cell receptor beta chains from one sample sequenced in a study of identical twins (dated by TCRdb to between 2015 and 2016). Library preparation used 5' RACE. The listed sequencing device is Illumina HiSeq 2000. Using fastp at Q25 and MiXCR, TCRdb reprocessed the public reads and kept productive beta chains. Identical CDR3 protein sequences are pooled into one entry, listed with their most common genes and DNA. A total of about 890,000 distinct CDR3 sequences appear in this sample, 12% of them only once. Of the sample, about 1.6% falls within the top ten clones. These same data were also listed under a study on yellow fever vaccine responses in identical twins.

The material sequenced was PBMCs. Every receptor here comes from a young woman in good health.

V is TRBV28 and J is TRBJ2-3; D is perhaps TRBD2 (6 bases). The germline CDR1 and CDR2 sequences are MDHEN and SYDVKM. The V and J ends lost 5 bases and 5 bases respectively, with 17 bases between them. CDR3 length: 15 residues. CDR3 nucleotide sequence: TGTGCCAGCAGTCCCGGGACTCGGTTTGGAGATACGCAGTATTTT. It codes for CASSPGTRFGDTQYF. The variable domain in full, with the rest retrieved from reference TRBV28 and TRBJ2-3, is DVKVTQSSRYLVKRTGEKVFLECVQDMDHENMFWYRQDPGLGLRLIYFSYDVKMKEKGDIPEGYSVSREKKERFSLILESASTNQTSMYLCASSPGTRFGDTQYFGPGTRLTVL.

This clonotype was seen repeatedly, ten times or more. Sequence at one end of the junction differs from germline and may be a read error. The CDR3, as DNA: TGCGCCAGCAGCCCCAGGGTGAACACTGAAGCTTTCTTT. Amino acid sequence: CASSPRVNTEAFF. The J gene is TRBJ1-1, the V gene TRBV12-3 or TRBV12-4; a possible D gene is TRBD1 (5 bases). CDR3 length equals 13 residues.

The V gene is TRBV29-1, the J gene TRBJ2-7; perhaps TRBD1 as D (6 bases). CDR1 and CDR2 (germline): SQVTM, ANQGSEA. The CDR3 spans 14 residues. The V gene lost 4 bases and the J gene lost 2 bases, with 15 bases spanning the gap. In nucleotides, the CDR3 is TGCAGCGTTGTGTGGGGGACACTACCCTACGAGCAGTACTTC. Translating gives CSVVWGTLPYEQYF.

This rearrangement joins TRBV12-3 or TRBV12-4 to TRBJ1-1, with 7 bases aligning to TRBD1. The CDR3 sequence is 13 residues long. With 6 bases clipped from V and 8 bases from J, the junction kept 9 bases outside the gene matches. This CDR3 is CASSWGQKDEAFF. The CDR3 nucleotides read TGTGCCAGCAGCTGGGGACAGAAGGACGAAGCTTTCTTT.

This clonotype appeared a few times. V is TRBV18 and J is TRBJ2-7; 10 bases are shared with TRBD2. Germline V gives CDR1 KGHSH, CDR2 LQKENI. With V trimmed by 3 bases and J by 6 bases, 11 bases remained unmatched. CDR3 length equals 16 residues. CDR3 bases: TGTGCCAGCTCACCCGCGGGACTAGCGCACCTGGGCGAGCAGTACTTC. This sequence encodes CASSPAGLAHLGEQYF.

This chain joins TRBV6-1 and TRBJ1-1; TRBD1 matches 7 bases. Unmatched junction bases numbered 4, after V lost 5 bases and J lost 1 base. The CDR3 has 14 amino acids. Germline lookup yields CDR1 MNHNS and CDR2 SASEGT. The CDR3 loop reads CASSRDSENTEAFF. The CDR3 DNA reads TGTGCCAGCAGTCGGGACAGCGAGAACACTGAAGCTTTCTTT.

The chain carries TRBV27 and TRBJ2-6; D is unclear. V was cut by 5 bases and J by 5 bases, with 10 bases left in between. The CDR3 extends over 14 amino acids. The germline V gene has CDR1 MNHEY and CDR2 SMNVEV (reference sequence). The CDR3 DNA is TGTGCCAGCAGTCTGGGCCCTTGGGCCAACGTCCTGACTTTC. Encoded protein: CASSLGPWANVLTF.

This sequence joins TRBV5-5 and TRBJ1-2, with a possible D match to TRBD1 (6 bases). Germline CDR1 and CDR2: SGHKS and YYEKEE (reference sequence). V was trimmed by 7 bases and J by 8 bases, leaving 18 bases between them. The CDR3 loop spans 13 amino acids. CDR3 residues: CASSIGGQGGYTF. CDR3 nucleotides: TGTGCCAGCTCAATAGGGGGACAAGGGGGCTACACCTTC. Drawing the rest from reference TRBV5-5 and TRBJ1-2, the complete variable domain is DAGVTQSPTHLIKTRGQQVTLRCSPISGHKSVSWYQQVLGQGPQFIFQYYEKEERGRGNFPDRFSARQFPNYSSELNVNALLLGDSALYLCASSIGGQGGYTFGSGTRLTVV.

On this clonotype: One junction end disagrees with the germline gene, perhaps due to a read error. The chain employs TRBV6-2 or TRBV6-3 and TRBJ1-1, with D unresolved. The CDR3 contains 14 residues. Germline values: CDR1 MNHEY, CDR2 SVGEGT. CDR3 in DNA: TGTGCCAGCAGTTACTCGATCTTGAAGACTGAAGCTTTCTTT. Translated, it gives CASSYSILKTEAFF.

J is TRBJ1-3 and V is TRBV18, with D tentatively TRBD1 (6 bases). V dropped 4 bases and J dropped 2 bases, with 15 bases sitting between them. The CDR3 length is 16 residues. The germline V gene has CDR1 KGHSH and CDR2 LQKENI. CDR3: CASSQPQGSAGNTIYF. The CDR3 region has the DNA TGTGCCAGCTCACAACCACAGGGATCTGCTGGAAACACCATATATTTT.